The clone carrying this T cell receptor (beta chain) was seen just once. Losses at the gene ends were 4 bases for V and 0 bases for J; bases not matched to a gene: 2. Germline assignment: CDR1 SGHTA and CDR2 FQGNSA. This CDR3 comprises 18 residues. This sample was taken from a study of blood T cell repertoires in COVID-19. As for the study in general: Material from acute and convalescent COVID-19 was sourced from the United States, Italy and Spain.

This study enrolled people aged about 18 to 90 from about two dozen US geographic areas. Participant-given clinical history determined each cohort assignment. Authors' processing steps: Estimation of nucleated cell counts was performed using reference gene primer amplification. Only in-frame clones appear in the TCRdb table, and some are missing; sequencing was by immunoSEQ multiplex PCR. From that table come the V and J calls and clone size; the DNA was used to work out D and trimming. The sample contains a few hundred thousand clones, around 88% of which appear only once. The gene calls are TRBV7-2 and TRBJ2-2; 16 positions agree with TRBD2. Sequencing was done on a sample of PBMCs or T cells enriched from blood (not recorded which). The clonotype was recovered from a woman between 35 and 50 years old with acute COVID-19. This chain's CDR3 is CASSWGLAGGTNTGELFF. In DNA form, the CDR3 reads TGTGCCAGCAGCTGGGGACTAGCGGGAGGGACGAACACCGGGGAGCTGTTTTTT.